This T cell receptor (beta chain) was identified in a study of cytomegalovirus exposure and HLA in healthy donors listed by TCRdb under 2017. Regarding the complete study: In an earlier analysis of 587 of the donors, 250 to 350 Gb of sequence data and 95 million to 130 million unique TCR beta sequences from about 179 million T cells were reported. Approximately 330 gigabases of sequencing data and roughly 80 million unique TCR sequences made up an early release that covered 500 to 650 HLA-typed donors. The genetic ancestry cluster associated with self-reported Caucasian donors included around 76% of the approximately 410 genotyped donors. The study was designed to test whether signatures of past pathogen exposure could be identified by cataloging public T cell receptors. The study used immunosequencing to profile the T cell repertoires of 600 to 850 subjects and linked those repertoires to cytomegalovirus serostatus. Along with the roughly 710-subject first cohort, a separate validation cohort of more than 90 different subjects was used. The study combined high-throughput TCR immunosequencing, statistical association of individual TCRs with disease status, and machine learning to predict cytomegalovirus infection status. A later analysis re-examined previously published TCR beta repertoires from several hundred donors and added high-resolution HLA genotyping to investigate patterns of TCR occurrence. The later analysis used no new phenotypic data to find candidate immune exposures, relying instead on TCR beta sequences and their occurrence across donors. In an earlier analysis of 500 to 650 of the donors, high-throughput TCR beta sequencing was used to judge whether each TCR beta V gene segment behaved as functional or pseudogenic. Donor age, sex, ethnicity and CMV serostatus were collected together with the repertoire data. Genome-wide SNP genotypes for about three fifths of the roughly 670 donors were used in a later genetic analysis, which treated that subset as a discovery cohort. Every discovery cohort repertoire had been produced on one sequencing platform. HLA typing covered class I and class II loci at four-digit resolution. Typing coverage differed by locus: A, B, C, DRB1 and DQB1 were typed in about 629-640 donors, DQA1 in 500 to 550, DPA1 in 600 to 610, and DPB1 in roughly 470. Because of strong linkage in the cohort, a few DR-DQ haplotypes were treated as single units for association and clustering. Among about 370 genotyped donors of the cohort, an average of approximately 200,000 unique TCR beta nucleotide sequences was sequenced per donor, of which about 18% were non-productive. Beyond this particular receptor, the publication reports: Linkage disequilibrium might explain the correlated functional status among segregating V segments, but an unknown experimental factor could not be excluded. This cohort had only TCR beta chains sequenced, and the lack of alpha or paired-chain data limited which features could be detected. Immune exposure information for the cohort was limited to CMV serostatus. Because HLA typing was unavailable for some donors at each locus, only the typed subset was used in association tests. In a later genetic analysis, fewer N-insertions in productive TCRs were reported among donors in an Asian-associated ancestry cluster than the approximately 670-donor mean. The classifier was reported to diagnose cytomegalovirus status with high specificity and sensitivity in both the original cohort and the validation cohort. Strong co-occurrence of HLA alleles, especially DR and DQ, made assigning TCR associations to individual alleles difficult. It was suggested by the authors that the approach could potentially be generalized to other disease states and immunological phenotypes. The 87-base-pair reads could not distinguish some IMGT-functional V segments, including TRBV6-2 and TRBV6-3, so those segments were excluded. A total of fewer than 200 TCR beta chains were listed by the study as associated with cytomegalovirus. In vitro tests confirmed that a few of the cytomegalovirus-associated TCR beta chains recognize cytomegalovirus antigens. Most TCR sequences were observed very rarely across donors, whereas some public TCRs were present in many individuals. According to a later analysis, most CMV-associated TCR beta chains appeared to be HLA-restricted, and the HLA associations seemed to be driven largely by CMV exposure. An earlier analysis of around 540 of the donors showed that most TCR beta V segments appeared in productive rearrangements either about 87% or about 30% of the time, which broadly matched IMGT annotations. The earlier analysis of almost 600 of the donors excluded some 15 rarely observed V segments, including chromosome 9 orphons, because counts were too low. V-gene and J-gene trimming of TCR beta chains was associated with a missense DCLRE1C variant in a later genetic analysis, and the association was replicated in an independent cohort. A later analysis reported that several top co-occurrence clusters appeared linked to parvovirus B19, influenza, CMV and Epstein-Barr virus. In a later analysis, around 17,000 TCR beta sequences were associated with specific HLA alleles at a false discovery rate of 0.05. A later analysis found that TCR association rates varied across HLA loci, with DRB1 alleles showing the most associated TCRs and HLA-C alleles the fewest. In a later analysis, HLA-associated TCR beta chains showed more clonal expansion and lower generation probabilities than non-associated chains that were equally common. A further reported finding was that TCR beta sequences accurately predicted the HLA-A and HLA-B alleles for most subjects in the first cohort. A group of highly shared sequence variants was considered likely to be a technical artifact of the sequencing pipeline. Roughly uniform sequencing depth across donors was assumed in presence/absence analyses, although this assumption may not hold.

Notes on this clone: The antigen this receptor binds is unknown. Per-base quality was not reported, and no clone a single base away is much larger than it.

Trimming costs V 4 bases and J 8 bases, and their ends lie 21 bases apart. From a lookup of the germline V gene, CDR1 and CDR2 are SGHTS and YDEGEE. The CDR3 numbers 15 residues from cysteine through phenylalanine. Left in the record is the CDR3 DNA by itself, 45 bases read in frame from the first base. The cohort was made up of about 670 healthy bone marrow donors. At the time of sampling, all cohort members were nominally healthy, though unrecorded immune exposures were likely present. The donor tested CMV seronegative, placing the donor among the roughly 340 seronegative members of the cohort. A peripheral blood sample was provided by each donor, and peripheral blood mononuclear cells were used for TCR beta sequencing. The Qiagen DNeasy Blood Extraction Kit was used to extract genomic DNA from the blood cell samples. The library came from the immunoSEQ multiplex PCR assay. A mixture of 60 forward primers for TCR Vbeta segments and 13 reverse primers for TCR Jbeta segments was used in the multiplex PCR. The CDR3 region of rearranged TCR beta genes was amplified from genomic DNA with a multiplex PCR assay. Amplified TCR beta libraries were sequenced as 87-base-pair reads on the Illumina HiSeq System. Regarding the original processing steps: Across the 666 repertoires, a later analysis counted tens of millions of unique TCR beta chains, about 10 million of which were shared by at least two donors. Raw reads were error-corrected and collapsed into unique sequences by a nearest-neighbor algorithm in which closely related sequences were merged to remove PCR and sequencing errors. CDR3 sequences were aligned to IMGT reference sequences to assign V, D and J gene segments. For a sequence to be retained, a match of at least six nucleotides to both a V gene segment and a J gene segment was required. A rearrangement counted as productive if the CDR3 had no stop codons and remained in frame with V and J, and every other rearrangement counted as non-productive. CDR3 was defined according to IMGT convention as the region running from the second conserved V-encoded cysteine to the conserved J-encoded phenylalanine. In an earlier analysis of 550 to 650 of the donors, sequences lacking an unambiguous match to a single V gene segment were excluded. In an earlier analysis of roughly 500 of the donors, V segments were called functional above 56.7% productive rearrangements and were called segregating when the between-donor standard deviation exceeded 5%. A statistical classification framework was built for diagnosing cytomegalovirus status from the catalog of TCR beta chain sequences. In a later analysis, V and J genes were assigned by comparing TCR nucleotide sequences against IMGT/GENE-DB human TR gene sequences. A later analysis assigned CDR3 sequences and most-parsimonious VDJ recombination scenarios with the TCRdist pipeline. A later analysis defined each TCR beta chain by its CDR3 amino acid sequence plus V-gene family, and excluded reads lacking a unique V-gene family. As a way to deal with suspected cross-contamination and a sequencing artifact, a later analysis dropped 450 to 600 nucleotide sequences that were highly shared and had low generation probability. A later analysis calculated a clonal expansion index for each public chain from normalized within-repertoire ranks of inferred template counts. In a later analysis, generation probabilities were computed using a VDJ recombination model fitted to out-of-frame rearrangements, and the results were checked against IGoR. A later analysis scored TCR-TCR, TCR-HLA and TCR-CMV co-occurrence with hypergeometric tests, applying a repertoire-size bias correction to TCR pairs. A later analysis estimated false discovery rates by permuting HLA or CMV assignments 20 times. In a later analysis, co-occurring TCRs were grouped using DBSCAN, and TCRdist sequence similarity was added for clustering within HLA-allele-positive subsets. Co-occurrence clustering excluded repertoires with fewer than 30,000 or more than 120,000 public chains, plus five with anomalous nucleotide sharing. Imported from immuneACCESS, the table was reduced by TCRdb to in-frame sequences with V and J called. These copies leave out some clones; in studies compared against another copy, an unresolved V gene accounts for under half, and the cause of the remainder is not known. The DNA gave D and trimming, while V, J and clone size come from that table. The sample data list about 150,000 clones, and nearly 80% of these were observed just once. The top ten clones comprise approximately 15% of the sample.

Sequencing was done on a sample of PBMCs. The rearranged chain carries TRBV5-8 and TRBJ1-2; the D gene is not confidently resolved. This receptor was taken from a woman aged 35 to 49 in good health and CMV-seronegative. The CDR3 reads CASSPGEGLRIGYTF. The DNA sequence is TGTGCCAGCAGCCCGGGCGAGGGCTTGCGTATCGGCTACACCTTC.